The 24 T cell receptor beta chains given below trace back to one sample, sequenced in a study of T cell responses to AZD1222 COVID-19 vaccine. Profiled with immunoSEQ multiplex PCR; TCRdb holds only in-frame clones, not every one. The sample lists about 76,000 clones, 90% occurring once. Here the sequenced sample was peripheral blood, taken on day 0 of AZD1222 vaccination. These receptors all come from an adult in good health.

The chain employs TRBV5-5 and TRBJ2-7, with 10 nucleotides matching TRBD1. V was pared by 9 bases and J by 4 bases, with 4 bases of the junction left unmatched. Looked up from germline, CDR1 is SGHKS and CDR2 is YYEKEE (reference sequence). The length of the CDR3 is 12 residues. This CDR3 reads CATGQGVYEQYF. The CDR3 coding sequence is TGTGCCACAGGACAGGGGGTTTACGAGCAGTACTTC.

This chain joins TRBV11-2 and TRBJ1-5; 7 bases map to TRBD1. This CDR3 is 17 amino acids long. The germline V gene encodes CDR1 SGHAT and CDR2 FQNNGV. Losses at the gene ends were 1 base for V and 6 bases for J; bases not matched to a gene: 12. CDR3 sequence: CASSLGTGLVGGQPQHF. The CDR3 region has the DNA TGTGCCAGCAGCTTAGGGACAGGCCTCGTCGGCGGTCAGCCCCAGCATTTT.

This chain joins TRBV18 and TRBJ1-2; the match to TRBD1 covers 11 bases. With V trimmed by 3 bases and J by 4 bases, 7 bases remained unmatched. Germline V lookup: CDR1 KGHSH, CDR2 LQKENI. This CDR3 spans 16 amino acids. The CDR3 is CASSPLGQGASYGYTF. CDR3 DNA sequence: TGTGCCAGCTCACCCCTCGGACAGGGGGCGAGCTATGGCTACACCTTC.

The chain carries TRBV7-7 and TRBJ2-5; 8 bases are shared with TRBD1. V dropped 5 bases and J dropped 6; count of bases not matched to a gene: 11. CDR1 and CDR2 (germline): SSHAT, FNYEAQ (reference sequence). This CDR3 is built from 15 residues. CDR3 residues: CASSRTGRRGQTQYF. CDR3 DNA: TGTGCCAGCAGCAGGACAGGGAGGCGCGGACAGACCCAGTACTTC.

This sequence joins TRBV18 and TRBJ2-5; no firm D call. Trimming cost V 1 base and J 4 bases, with 13 bases left between them. There are 15 residues in the CDR3. CDR1 is KGHSH and CDR2 is LQKENI in the germline V gene. CDR3 in amino acids: CASSPLGGNRETQYF. The CDR3 DNA reads as TGTGCCAGCTCACCACTGGGTGGTAACAGAGAGACCCAGTACTTC.

The chain employs TRBV2 and TRBJ1-1, with D possibly being TRBD1 (5 bases). Trimming pared 7 bases from V and 4 bases from J, leaving 19 bases between. This CDR3 is 15 amino acids long. The germline CDR1 and CDR2 sequences are SNHLY and FYNNEI. CDR3 protein: CASTIGTDRATEAFF. The CDR3 DNA reads TGTGCCAGCACTATTGGGACGGACCGGGCCACTGAAGCTTTCTTT.

The chain is built from TRBV5-4 and TRBJ2-3; D remains ambiguous. The length of the CDR3 is 13 residues. Between the trimmed V and J ends, which lost 1 base and 6 bases, there was a span of 9 bases. The germline CDR1 and CDR2 sequences are SGHNT and YYREEE (reference sequence). CDR3: CASSLRFSDTQYF. CDR3 nucleotides: TGTGCCAGCAGCTTGAGGTTCTCGGATACGCAGTATTTT.

In its sample, this clone was seen a few times. The rearrangement links TRBV2 to TRBJ1-4; D remains ambiguous. CDR3 length: 11 amino acids. CDR1 SNHLY and CDR2 FYNNEI come from the germline V gene. V lost 4 bases, J lost 8 bases, and 5 bases lay in between. The CDR3 loop reads CASSVQEKLFF. DNA for the CDR3: TGTGCCAGCAGTGTGCAGGAAAAACTGTTTTTT.

The chain recombines TRBV6-2 or TRBV6-3 with TRBJ1-2, with D unclear. Trimming removed 5 bases at V and 9 bases at J, with 7 bases between. The CDR3 spans 10 residues. Per germline, CDR1 MNHEY and CDR2 SVGEGT. CDR3 bases: TGTGCCAGCAGTCCCGAGAGCTACACCTTC. This codes for CASSPESYTF.

This rearrangement joins TRBV11-3 to TRBJ1-1, with a weak D call TRBD1 (5 bases). Germline V gene lookup returns CDR1 SGHNT and CDR2 YENEEA. The CDR3 runs 17 residues. The V end lost 5 bases, the J end lost 0 bases, and 19 bases lay between the germline ends. The CDR3 bases are TGTGCCAGCAGCCCATTCCCTTGGGACGTCCTGAACACTGAAGCTTTCTTT. As protein: CASSPFPWDVLNTEAFF.

To note about this clone: One end of the junction does not line up with germline, which may come from a read error. The gene calls are TRBV9 and TRBJ2-2; D may be TRBD1 (6 bases). The germline V gene encodes CDR1 SGDLS and CDR2 YYNGEE. This CDR3 comprises 16 residues. Written as DNA, the CDR3 is TGTGCCAGCAGCCCAACAGGGATCGGGAACCCCGGGGAGCTGTTTTTT. It yields the protein CASSPTGIGNPGELFF.

The chain uses TRBV5-1 and TRBJ1-1; no firm D call. CDR1 and CDR2 from the germline V gene are SGHRS and YFSETQ. The V end lost 1 base, the J end lost 1 base, and 5 bases lay between the germline ends. The length of the CDR3 is 13 residues. DNA of the CDR3: TGCGCCAGCAGCTTGTCTCCGAACACTGAAGCTTTCTTT. Amino acid sequence: CASSLSPNTEAFF.

DNA of the CDR3: TGTGCCAGCAGTAGCGGGCTCGGGGAGCTGTTTTTT. This encodes CASSSGLGELFF. This chain connects TRBV6-2 or TRBV6-3 to TRBJ2-2; tentative D call: TRBD2 (6 bases). Germline V gene sequence: CDR1 MNHEY, CDR2 SVGEGT. This CDR3 comprises 12 residues. V was trimmed by 5 bases and J by 7 bases, leaving 8 bases between them.

This clone has a handful of counts. The chain combines TRBV5-1 with TRBJ2-3, with 12 nucleotides matching TRBD2. V dropped 7 bases and J dropped 6; count of bases not matched to a gene: 21. Per germline, CDR1 SGHRS and CDR2 YFSETQ. CDR3 length equals 19 residues. CDR3 protein: CASWSTSGRFRRSKDTQYF. CDR3 bases: TGCGCCAGCTGGTCGACTAGCGGGAGATTCAGGCGGTCTAAGGATACGCAGTATTTT.

J is TRBJ1-1 and V is TRBV29-1; D remains ambiguous. V gave up 5 bases and J gave up 0 bases, with 4 bases separating them. Germline CDR1 reads SQVTM; CDR2 reads ANQGSEA. CDR3 length: 11 residues. CDR3 bases: TGCAGCGTTAAAGTGAACACTGAAGCTTTCTTT. Translated: CSVKVNTEAFF. Combining the CDR3 with reference TRBV29-1 and TRBJ1-1 gives the whole variable domain SAVISQKPSRDICQRGTSLTIQCQVDSQVTMMFWYRQQPGQSLTLIATANQGSEATYESGFVIDKFPISRPNLTFSTLTVSNMSPEDSSIYLCSVKVNTEAFFGQGTRLTVV.

The rearrangement uses TRBV24-1 and TRBJ1-2, with 7 bases matching TRBD1. V was pared by 7 bases and J by 7 bases, with 5 bases of the junction left unmatched. The CDR3 spans 12 residues. The germline V gene has CDR1 KGHDR and CDR2 SFDVKD. CDR3 region: CATSQGEGGYTF. The CDR3 nucleotides are TGTGCCACCAGCCAGGGGGAAGGTGGCTACACCTTC.

This chain links TRBV12-3 or TRBV12-4 with TRBJ1-1; D ambiguous. V was trimmed by 3 bases and J by 1 base, leaving 3 bases between them. There are 12 residues in the CDR3. CDR3 residues: CASSFENTEAFF. In nucleotides, the CDR3 is TGTGCCAGCAGTTTCGAGAACACTGAAGCTTTCTTT.

The gene calls are TRBV5-4 and TRBJ2-7; tentative D call: TRBD2 (6 bases). The CDR3 consists of 14 residues. With 0 bases removed from V and 8 bases from J, the gap between germline ends came to 15 bases. The germline gives CDR1 SGHNT, CDR2 YYREEE (reference sequence). The CDR3 reads CASSLDRGTPKQYF. Written as DNA, the CDR3 is TGTGCCAGCAGCTTGGATCGCGGGACCCCTAAGCAGTACTTC.

CDR3 region: CASSGTGARRAGANVLTF. DNA for the CDR3: TGTGCCAGCAGCGGGACAGGGGCCAGAAGAGCTGGGGCCAACGTCCTGACTTTC. The V gene is TRBV11-3, the J gene TRBJ2-6; 10 bases line up with TRBD1. V was pared by 5 bases and J by 2 bases, with 9 bases of the junction left unmatched. CDR1 and CDR2 from the germline V gene are SGHNT and YENEEA. This CDR3 comprises 18 residues.

The V call is TRBV3-1 (or the pseudogene TRBV3-2), the J call TRBJ1-4, with a possible D match to TRBD1 (5 bases). Germline V gene data show CDR1 as LGHDT and CDR2 as YNNKEL (reference sequence). CDR3 length: 14 amino acids. V lost 3 bases, J lost 7 bases, and 12 bases lay in between. CDR3 region: CASSQGGAIEKLFF. The CDR3 nucleotides read TGTGCCAGCAGCCAGGGTGGGGCTATTGAAAAACTGTTTTTT.

This clone was counted a few times. The chain recombines TRBV5-1 with TRBJ1-1; D perhaps matches TRBD1 (6 bases). Germline CDR1 and CDR2: SGHRS and YFSETQ. V lost 4 bases, J lost 5 bases, and 15 bases lay in between. The CDR3 loop spans 14 amino acids. CDR3 residues: CASSADRRGTEAFF. Here the CDR3 DNA reads TGCGCCAGCAGCGCGGACAGAAGAGGTACTGAAGCTTTCTTT.

The V gene is TRBV7-6, the J gene TRBJ1-5, with D possibly TRBD1 on 6 matching bases. V dropped 1 base and J dropped 7 bases, with 11 bases sitting between them. Germline loops: CDR1 SGHVS, CDR2 FNYEAQ. This CDR3 spans 14 amino acids. CDR3 amino acids: CASSLDREGQPQHF. As DNA, the CDR3 is TGTGCCAGCAGCTTAGACAGGGAAGGCCAGCCCCAGCATTTT.

The genes are TRBV7-9 and TRBJ1-3; D is unresolved. The CDR3 loop spans 13 amino acids. V was cut by 8 bases and J by 0 bases, with 8 bases left in between. CDR1 is SEHNR, CDR2 FQNEAQ, per germline (reference sequence). The CDR3 DNA follows: TGTGCCAGCCAGCCACGCTCTGGAAACACCATATATTTT. This translates into CASQPRSGNTIYF.

This chain links TRBV5-1 with TRBJ1-1, with D perhaps TRBD1 (5 bases). This CDR3 contains 16 residues. Trimming shortened V by 1 base and J by 3 bases, and 16 bases separated the two germline ends. Per the germline V gene, CDR1 is SGHRS and CDR2 is YFSETQ. This CDR3 is CASSLSTGGTYTEAFF. The CDR3, as DNA: TGCGCCAGCAGCTTGAGCACAGGTGGGACCTACACTGAAGCTTTCTTT.